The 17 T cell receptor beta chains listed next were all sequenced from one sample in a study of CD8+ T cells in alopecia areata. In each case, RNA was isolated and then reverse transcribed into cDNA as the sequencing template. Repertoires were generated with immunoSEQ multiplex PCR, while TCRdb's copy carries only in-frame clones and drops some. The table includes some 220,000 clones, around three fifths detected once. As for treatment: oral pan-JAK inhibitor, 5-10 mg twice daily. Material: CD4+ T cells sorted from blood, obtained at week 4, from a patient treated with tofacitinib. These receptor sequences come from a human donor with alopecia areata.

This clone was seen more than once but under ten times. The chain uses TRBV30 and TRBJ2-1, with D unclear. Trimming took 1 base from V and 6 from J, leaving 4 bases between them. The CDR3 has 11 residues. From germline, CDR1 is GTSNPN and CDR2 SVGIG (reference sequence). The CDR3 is CAWSALNEQFF. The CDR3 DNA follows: TGTGCCTGGAGTGCCCTCAATGAGCAGTTCTTC.

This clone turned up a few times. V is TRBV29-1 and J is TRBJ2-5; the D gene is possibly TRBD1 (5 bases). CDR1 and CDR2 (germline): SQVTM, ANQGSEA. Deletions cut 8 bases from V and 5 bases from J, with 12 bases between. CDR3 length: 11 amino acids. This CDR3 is CSLTAYETQYF. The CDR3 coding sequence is TGCAGCTTGACAGCATATGAGACCCAGTACTTC.

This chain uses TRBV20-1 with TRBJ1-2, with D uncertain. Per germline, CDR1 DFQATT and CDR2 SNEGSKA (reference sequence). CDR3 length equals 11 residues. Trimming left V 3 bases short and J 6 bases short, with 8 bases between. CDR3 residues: CSASLAHGYTF. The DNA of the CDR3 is TGCAGTGCTAGTCTCGCCCATGGCTACACCTTC.

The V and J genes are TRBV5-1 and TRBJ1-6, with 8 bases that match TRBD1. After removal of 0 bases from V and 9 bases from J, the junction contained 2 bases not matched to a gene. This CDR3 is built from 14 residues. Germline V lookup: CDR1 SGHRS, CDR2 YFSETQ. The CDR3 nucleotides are TGCGCCAGCAGCTTGGACAGGGGGGTTTCACCCCTCCACTTT. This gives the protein CASSLDRGVSPLHF.

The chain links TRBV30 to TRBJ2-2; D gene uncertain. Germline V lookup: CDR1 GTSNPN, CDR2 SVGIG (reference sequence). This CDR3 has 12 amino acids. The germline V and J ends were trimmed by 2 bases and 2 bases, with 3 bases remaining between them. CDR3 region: CAWSTNTGELFF. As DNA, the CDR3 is TGTGCCTGGAGTACAAACACCGGGGAGCTGTTTTTT.

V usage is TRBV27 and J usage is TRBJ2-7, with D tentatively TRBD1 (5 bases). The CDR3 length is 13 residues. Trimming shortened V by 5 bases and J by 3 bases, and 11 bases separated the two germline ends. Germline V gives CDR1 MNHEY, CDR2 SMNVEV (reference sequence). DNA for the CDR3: TGTGCCAGCAGTAAGACAGCCCTCTACGAGCAGTACTTC. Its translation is CASSKTALYEQYF.

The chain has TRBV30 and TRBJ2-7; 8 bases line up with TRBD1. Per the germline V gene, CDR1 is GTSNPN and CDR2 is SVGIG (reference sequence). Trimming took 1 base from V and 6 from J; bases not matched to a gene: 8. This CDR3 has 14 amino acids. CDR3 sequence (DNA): TGTGCCTGGAGTGCCCCGTTCAGGGGGCGCGAGCAGTACTTC. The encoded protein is CAWSAPFRGREQYF.

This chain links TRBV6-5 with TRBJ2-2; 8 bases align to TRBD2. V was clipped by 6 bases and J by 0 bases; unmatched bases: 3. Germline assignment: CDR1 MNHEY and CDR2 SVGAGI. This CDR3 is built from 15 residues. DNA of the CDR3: TGTGCCAGCAGGCCGGGACTAGCGAACACCGGGGAGCTGTTTTTT. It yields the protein CASRPGLANTGELFF.

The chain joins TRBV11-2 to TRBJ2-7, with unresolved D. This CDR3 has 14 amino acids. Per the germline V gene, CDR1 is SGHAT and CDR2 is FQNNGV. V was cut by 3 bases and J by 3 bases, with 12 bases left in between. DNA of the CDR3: TGTGCCAGCAGCTTCTTTCAGCACCACTACGAGCAGTACTTC. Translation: CASSFFQHHYEQYF. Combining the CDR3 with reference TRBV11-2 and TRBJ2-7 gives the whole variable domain EAGVAQSPRYKIIEKRQSVAFWCNPISGHATLYWYQQILGQGPKLLIQFQNNGVVDDSQLPKDRFSAERLKGVDSTLKIQPAKLEDSAVYLCASSFFQHHYEQYFGPGTRLTVT.

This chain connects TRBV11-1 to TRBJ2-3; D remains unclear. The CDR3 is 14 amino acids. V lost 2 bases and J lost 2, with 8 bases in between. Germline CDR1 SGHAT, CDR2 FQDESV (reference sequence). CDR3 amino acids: CASSLPKVTDTQYF. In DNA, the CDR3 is TGTGCCAGCAGCTTACCTAAGGTCACAGATACGCAGTATTTT.

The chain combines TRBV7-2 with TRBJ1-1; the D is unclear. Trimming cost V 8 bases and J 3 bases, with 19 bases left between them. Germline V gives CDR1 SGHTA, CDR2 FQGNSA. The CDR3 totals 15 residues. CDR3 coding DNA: TGTGCCAGCCTACCCGGTCCTCTCCGGGACACTGAAGCTTTCTTT. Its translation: CASLPGPLRDTEAFF.

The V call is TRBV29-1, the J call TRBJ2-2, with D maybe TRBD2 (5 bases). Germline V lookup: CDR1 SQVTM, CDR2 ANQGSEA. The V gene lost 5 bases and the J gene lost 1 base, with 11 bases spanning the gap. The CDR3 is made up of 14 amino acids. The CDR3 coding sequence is TGCAGCGTTATCCGACGGGAGAACACCGGGGAGCTGTTTTTT. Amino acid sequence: CSVIRRENTGELFF.

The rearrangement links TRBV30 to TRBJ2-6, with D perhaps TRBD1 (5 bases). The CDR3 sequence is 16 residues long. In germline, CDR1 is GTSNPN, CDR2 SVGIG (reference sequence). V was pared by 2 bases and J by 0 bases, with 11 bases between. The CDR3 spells CAWSMQGLSGANVLTF. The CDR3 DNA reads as TGTGCCTGGAGTATGCAGGGCCTCTCTGGGGCCAACGTCCTGACTTTC.

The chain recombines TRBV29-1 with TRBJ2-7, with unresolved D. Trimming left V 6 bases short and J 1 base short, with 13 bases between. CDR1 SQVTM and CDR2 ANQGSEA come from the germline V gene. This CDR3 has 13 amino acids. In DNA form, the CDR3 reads TGCAGCGTCCGGCAGACGGCTTCCTACGAGCAGTACTTC. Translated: CSVRQTASYEQYF.

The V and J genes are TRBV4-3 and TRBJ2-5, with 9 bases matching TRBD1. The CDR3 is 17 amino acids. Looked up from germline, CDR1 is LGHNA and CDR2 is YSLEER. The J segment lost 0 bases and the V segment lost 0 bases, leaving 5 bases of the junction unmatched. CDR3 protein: CASSQEGTGGYQETQYF. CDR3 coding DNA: TGCGCCAGCAGCCAAGAGGGTACAGGGGGCTACCAAGAGACCCAGTACTTC.

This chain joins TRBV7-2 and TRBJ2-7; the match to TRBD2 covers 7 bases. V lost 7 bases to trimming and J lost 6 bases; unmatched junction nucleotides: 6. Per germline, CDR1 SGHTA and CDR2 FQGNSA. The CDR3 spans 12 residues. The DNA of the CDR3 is TGTGCCAGCAAGAGCGGGATGGGCGAGCAGTACTTC. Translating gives CASKSGMGEQYF.

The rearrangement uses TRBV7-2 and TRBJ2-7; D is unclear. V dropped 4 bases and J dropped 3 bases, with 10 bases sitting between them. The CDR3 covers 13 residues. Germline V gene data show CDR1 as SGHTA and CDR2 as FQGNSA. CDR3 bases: TGTGCCAGCAGCTATGCCCGAGGCTACGAGCAGTACTTC. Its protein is CASSYARGYEQYF.